A selection of T cell receptor beta chains follows, all from one sample in a study of long-term antiretroviral therapy in people with HIV. Here immunoSEQ multiplex PCR was the method, and the copy in TCRdb shows in-frame clones only, minus some. The table shows tens of thousands of clones, with around 72% occurring only once. The sample was unsorted PBMCs, taken 3.1 years after starting antiretroviral therapy. These receptors originate from a woman in her forties or fifties with HIV. Both conserved end residues are part of each CDR3. Each record gives: D gene, clone size, V gene, J gene, CDR3 protein, CDR3 DNA. A D gene is named only where the DNA matches it firmly. The size entry is marked missing in some rows and otherwise reads once, few, many or a size class.

d_call: NA
clone_size: few
v_call: TRBV5-1
j_call: TRBJ1-1
cdr3_aa: CASSFTGMNTEAFF
cdr3_nt: TGCGCCAGCAGCTTCACAGGGATGAACACTGAAGCTTTCTTT

d_call: NA
clone_size: few
v_call: TRBV5-1
j_call: TRBJ2-2
cdr3_aa: CASRRGSETGELFF
cdr3_nt: TGCGCCAGCAGAAGGGGTTCTGAGACCGGGGAGCTGTTTTTT

d_call: TRBD1
clone_size: NA
v_call: TRBV2
j_call: TRBJ1-6
cdr3_aa: CASRLTGVENSPLHF
cdr3_nt: TGTGCCAGCAGGTTAACAGGGGTGGAAAATTCACCCCTCCACTTT

d_call: TRBD1
clone_size: NA
v_call: TRBV27
j_call: TRBJ1-2
cdr3_aa: CASSPGRTGGGYTF
cdr3_nt: TGTGCCAGCAGTCCAGGACGGACAGGGGGCGGCTACACCTTC

d_call: TRBD1
clone_size: once
v_call: TRBV7-9
j_call: TRBJ1-4
cdr3_aa: CASSLDGQGTNEKLFF
cdr3_nt: TGTGCCAGCAGCTTAGACGGACAGGGGACTAATGAAAAACTGTTTTTT

d_call: NA
clone_size: NA
v_call: TRBV2
j_call: TRBJ2-7
cdr3_aa: CASSARQWGLSYEQYF
cdr3_nt: TGTGCCAGCAGTGCCCGCCAGTGGGGGCTCTCCTACGAGCAGTACTTC

d_call: TRBD1
clone_size: NA
v_call: TRBV18
j_call: TRBJ2-1
cdr3_aa: CASSPPGTGVGFNEQFF
cdr3_nt: TGTGCCAGCTCACCCCCCGGGACAGGGGTGGGGTTCAATGAGCAGTTCTTC

d_call: TRBD1
clone_size: NA
v_call: TRBV4-1
j_call: TRBJ2-1
cdr3_aa: CASSQDFARGYYNEQFF
cdr3_nt: TGCGCCAGCAGCCAAGATTTCGCCAGGGGGTACTACAATGAGCAGTTCTTC

d_call: NA
clone_size: NA
v_call: TRBV6-5
j_call: TRBJ2-1
cdr3_aa: CASRIGGEQFF
cdr3_nt: TGTGCCAGCAGGATCGGGGGTGAGCAGTTCTTC

d_call: TRBD1
clone_size: NA
v_call: TRBV5-6
j_call: TRBJ1-2
cdr3_aa: CASTDRGYGYTF
cdr3_nt: TGTGCCAGCACGGACAGGGGCTATGGCTACACCTTC